Below, 3 T cell receptor beta chains from the same sample are listed, as sequenced in a study of blood T cell repertoires in COVID-19. Assay: immunoSEQ multiplex PCR; the TCRdb copy retains only in-frame clones and omits some. The sample yields more than 140,000 clones, 86% seen once. The sample was peripheral blood. Receptors originate from a woman in her sixties with acute or convalescent COVID-19.

The V gene is TRBV19, the J gene TRBJ1-4; TRBD1 aligns across 11 bases. Germline-derived CDR1 and CDR2 are LNHDA and SQIVND (reference sequence). The V segment lost 6 bases and the J segment 7 bases; nucleotides outside the gene matches: 7. The CDR3 consists of 15 residues. This CDR3 reads CASRIRGQGVEKLFF. The CDR3 coding sequence is TGTGCCAGTAGGATTAGGGGACAGGGGGTTGAAAAACTGTTTTTT. The full variable domain, rest sourced from reference TRBV19 and TRBJ1-4, is DGGITQSPKYLFRKEGQNVTLSCEQNLNHDAMYWYRQDPGQGLRLIYYSQIVNDFQKGDIAEGYSVSREKKESFPLTVTSAQKNPTAFYLCASRIRGQGVEKLFFGSGTQLSVL.

This clone was observed once. V and J are TRBV19 and TRBJ2-2, with D tentatively TRBD2 (5 bases). CDR3 size: 14 residues. The V end was cut by 5 bases, the J end by 0 bases, with 7 bases between. Germline CDR1 reads LNHDA; CDR2 reads SQIVND (reference sequence). The CDR3 DNA is TGTGCCAGTAGTTCCGGGGCGAACACCGGGGAGCTGTTTTTT. This encodes CASSSGANTGELFF.

The chain combines TRBV14 with TRBJ2-3, with 8 bases that match TRBD1. Looked up from germline, CDR1 is SGHDN and CDR2 is FVKESK. There are 14 residues in the CDR3. V gave up 5 bases and J gave up 3 bases; unmatched junction bases: 4. The CDR3 loop is CASSLTGATDTQYF. The CDR3 DNA is TGTGCCAGCAGCTTGACAGGGGCGACAGATACGCAGTATTTT.